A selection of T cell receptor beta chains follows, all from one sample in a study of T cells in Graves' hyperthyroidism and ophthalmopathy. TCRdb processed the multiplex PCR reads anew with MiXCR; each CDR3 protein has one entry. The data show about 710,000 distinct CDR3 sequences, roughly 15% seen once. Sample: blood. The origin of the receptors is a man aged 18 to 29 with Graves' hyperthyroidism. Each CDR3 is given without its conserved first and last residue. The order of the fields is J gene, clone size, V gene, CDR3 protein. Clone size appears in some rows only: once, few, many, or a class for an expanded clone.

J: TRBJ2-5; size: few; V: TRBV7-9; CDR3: ASSLAFDRGRTQY
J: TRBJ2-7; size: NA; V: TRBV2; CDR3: ASSWGRRGAEQY
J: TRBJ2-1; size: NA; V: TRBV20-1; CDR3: SAPKDLYNEQF
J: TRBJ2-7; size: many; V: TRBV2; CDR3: ASSPRGRRLSYEQY
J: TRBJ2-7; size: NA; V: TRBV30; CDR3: AWRVAGSGEQY
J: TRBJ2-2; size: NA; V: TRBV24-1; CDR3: ATSDLVGSAGELF
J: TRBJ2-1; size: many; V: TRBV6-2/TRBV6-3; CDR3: ASSNSYGNEQF
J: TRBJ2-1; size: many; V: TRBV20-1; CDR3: SARELAGRFYNEQF
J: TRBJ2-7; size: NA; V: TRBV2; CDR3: ASGRDTYEQY
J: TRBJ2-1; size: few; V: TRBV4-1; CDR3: ASSQALGTMKGYRSYNEQF
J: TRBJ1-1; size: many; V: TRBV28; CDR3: ASKVQNTEAF
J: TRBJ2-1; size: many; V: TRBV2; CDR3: ASSGSSGRAENEQF
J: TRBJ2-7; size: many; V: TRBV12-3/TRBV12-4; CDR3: ASSTRAGTGGSYEQY
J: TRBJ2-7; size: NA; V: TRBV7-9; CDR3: ASTTSLAGAEQY
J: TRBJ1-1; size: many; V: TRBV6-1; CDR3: ASSYGGFGTEAF
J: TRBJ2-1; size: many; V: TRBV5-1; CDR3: ASSKSGTANNEQF
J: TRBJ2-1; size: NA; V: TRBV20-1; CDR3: SAYPGTGDNEQF
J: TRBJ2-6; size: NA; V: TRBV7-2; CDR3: ASSLALAGGYKPRSGANVLT
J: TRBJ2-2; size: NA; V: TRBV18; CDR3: ASSPRDGGELF
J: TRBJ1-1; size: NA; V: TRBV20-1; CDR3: SARDRRRGRTEAF
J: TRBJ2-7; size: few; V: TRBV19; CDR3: ASSMIERNEQY
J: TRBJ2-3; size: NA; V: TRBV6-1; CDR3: ASSKPGLAEITDTQY
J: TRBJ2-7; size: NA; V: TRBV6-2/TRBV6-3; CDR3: ASSLSVITYEQY
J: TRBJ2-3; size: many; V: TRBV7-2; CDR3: ASSLERGPTDTQY
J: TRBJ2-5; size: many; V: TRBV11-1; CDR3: ASSLGDRPQETQY
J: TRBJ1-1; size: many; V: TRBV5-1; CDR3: ASSLEGSRNTEAF
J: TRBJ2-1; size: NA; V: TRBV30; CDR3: AWRRAGEIEQF
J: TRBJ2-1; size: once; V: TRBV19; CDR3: ASSIQRGTYNEQF